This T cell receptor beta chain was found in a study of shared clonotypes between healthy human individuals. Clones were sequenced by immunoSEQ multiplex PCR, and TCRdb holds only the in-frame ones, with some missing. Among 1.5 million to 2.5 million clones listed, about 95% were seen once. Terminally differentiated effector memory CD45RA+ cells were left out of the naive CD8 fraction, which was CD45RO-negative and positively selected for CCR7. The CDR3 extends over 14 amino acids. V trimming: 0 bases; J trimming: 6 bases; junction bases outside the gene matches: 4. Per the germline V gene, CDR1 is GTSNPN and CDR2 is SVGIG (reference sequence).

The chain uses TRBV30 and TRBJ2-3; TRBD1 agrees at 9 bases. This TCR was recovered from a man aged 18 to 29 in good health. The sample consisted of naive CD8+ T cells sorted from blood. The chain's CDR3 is CAWSVAGTGDTQYF. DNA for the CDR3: TGTGCCTGGAGTGTGGCGGGGACAGGGGATACGCAGTATTTT.